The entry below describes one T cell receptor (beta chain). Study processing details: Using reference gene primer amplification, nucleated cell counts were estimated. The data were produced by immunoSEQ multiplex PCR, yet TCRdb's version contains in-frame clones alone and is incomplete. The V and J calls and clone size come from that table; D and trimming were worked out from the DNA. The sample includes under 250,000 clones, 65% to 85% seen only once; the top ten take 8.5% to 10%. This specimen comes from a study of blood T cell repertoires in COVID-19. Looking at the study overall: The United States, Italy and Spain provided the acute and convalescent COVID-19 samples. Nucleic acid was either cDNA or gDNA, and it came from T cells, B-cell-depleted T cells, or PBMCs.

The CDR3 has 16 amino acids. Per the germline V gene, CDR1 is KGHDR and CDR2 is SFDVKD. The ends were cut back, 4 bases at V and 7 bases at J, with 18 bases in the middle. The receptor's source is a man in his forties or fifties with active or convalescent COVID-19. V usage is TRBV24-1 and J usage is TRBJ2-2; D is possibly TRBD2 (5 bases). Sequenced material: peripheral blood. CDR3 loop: CATSDPFGEKGGELFF. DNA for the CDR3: TGTGCCACCAGTGACCCCTTCGGGGAGAAAGGCGGGGAGCTGTTTTTT.